The sequence of this T cell receptor (beta chain) was determined in a study of blood T cell repertoires in COVID-19. Turning to the study itself: From T cells, B-cell-depleted T cells, or PBMCs came the material, which was cDNA or gDNA.

Here immunoSEQ multiplex PCR was the method, and the copy in TCRdb shows in-frame clones only, minus some. This table has a few hundred thousand clones, approximately 86% appearing once. Trimming removed 3 bases from V and 2 bases from J, with 8 bases in between. There are 13 residues in the CDR3. CDR1 is ENHRY, CDR2 SYGVKD, per germline. Sequenced material: PBMCs or T cells enriched from blood (not recorded which). The V call is TRBV10-3, the J call TRBJ2-7; possible D gene TRBD1, 5 bases. The receptor's source is a woman aged 40 to 50 with acute COVID-19. The CDR3 protein is CAISDRATYEQYF. The CDR3 DNA reads as TGTGCCATCAGTGACAGGGCGACCTACGAGCAGTACTTC.